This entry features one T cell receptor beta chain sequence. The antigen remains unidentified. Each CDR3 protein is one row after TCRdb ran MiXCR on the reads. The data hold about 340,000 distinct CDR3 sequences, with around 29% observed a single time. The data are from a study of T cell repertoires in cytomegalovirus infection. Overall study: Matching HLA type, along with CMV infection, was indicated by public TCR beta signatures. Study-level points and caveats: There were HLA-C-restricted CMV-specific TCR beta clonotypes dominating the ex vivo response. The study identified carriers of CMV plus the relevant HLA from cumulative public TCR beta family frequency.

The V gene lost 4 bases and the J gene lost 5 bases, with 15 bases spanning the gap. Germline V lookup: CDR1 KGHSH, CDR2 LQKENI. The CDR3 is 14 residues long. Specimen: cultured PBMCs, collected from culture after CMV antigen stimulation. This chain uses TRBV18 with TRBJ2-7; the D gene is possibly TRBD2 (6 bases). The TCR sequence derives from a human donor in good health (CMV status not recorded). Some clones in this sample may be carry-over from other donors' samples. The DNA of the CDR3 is TGTGCCAGCTCACTGGACCTAGCGAGTGACGAGCAGTACTTC. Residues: CASSLDLASDEQYF.